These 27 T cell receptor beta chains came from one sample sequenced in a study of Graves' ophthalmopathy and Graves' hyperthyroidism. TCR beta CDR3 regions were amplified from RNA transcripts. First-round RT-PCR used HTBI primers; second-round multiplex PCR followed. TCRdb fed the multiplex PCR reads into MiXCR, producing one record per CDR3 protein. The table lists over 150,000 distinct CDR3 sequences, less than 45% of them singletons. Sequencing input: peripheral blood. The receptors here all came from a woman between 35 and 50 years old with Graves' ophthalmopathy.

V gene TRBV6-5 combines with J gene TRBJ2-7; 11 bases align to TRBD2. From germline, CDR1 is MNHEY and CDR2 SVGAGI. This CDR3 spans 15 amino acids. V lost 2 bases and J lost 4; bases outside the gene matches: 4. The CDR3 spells CASSYGLAGPYEQYF. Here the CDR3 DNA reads TGTGCCAGCAGTTACGGACTAGCGGGCCCATACGAGCAGTACTTC.

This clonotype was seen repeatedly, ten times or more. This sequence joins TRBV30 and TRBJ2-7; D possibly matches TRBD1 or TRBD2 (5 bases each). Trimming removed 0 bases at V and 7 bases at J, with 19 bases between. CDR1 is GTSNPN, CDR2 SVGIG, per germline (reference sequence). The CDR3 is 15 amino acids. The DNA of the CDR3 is TGTGCCTGGAGTGTACAGGCGGGCTTGGGTGGGGAGCAGTACTTC. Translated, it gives CAWSVQAGLGGEQYF.

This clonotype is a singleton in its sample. DNA for the CDR3: TGTGCCAGCACGCCAGGGTTCTCCTATGGCTACACCTTC. It is translated as CASTPGFSYGYTF. The chain joins TRBV12-3 or TRBV12-4 to TRBJ1-2, with a tentative D call TRBD1 (5 bases). The CDR3 loop spans 13 amino acids. Trimming removed 7 bases from V and 4 bases from J, with 13 bases in between.

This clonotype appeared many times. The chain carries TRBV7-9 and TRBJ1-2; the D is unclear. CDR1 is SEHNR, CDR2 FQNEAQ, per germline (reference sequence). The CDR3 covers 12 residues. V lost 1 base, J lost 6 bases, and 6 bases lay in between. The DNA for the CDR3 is TGTGCCAGCAGCTTAGGGGCCGATGGCTACACCTTC. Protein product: CASSLGADGYTF.

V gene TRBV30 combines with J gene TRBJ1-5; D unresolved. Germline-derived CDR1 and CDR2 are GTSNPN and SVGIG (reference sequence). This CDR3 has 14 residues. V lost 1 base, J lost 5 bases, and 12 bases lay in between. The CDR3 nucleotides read TGTGCCTGGAGTGGGACGTCAAGAGATCAGCCCCAGCATTTT. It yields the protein CAWSGTSRDQPQHF. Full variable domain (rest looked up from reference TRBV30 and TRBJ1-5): SQTIHQWPATLVQPVGSPLSLECTVEGTSNPNLYWYRQAAGRGLQLLFYSVGIGQISSEVPQNLSASRPQDRQFILSSKKLLLSDSGFYLCAWSGTSRDQPQHFGDGTRLSIL.

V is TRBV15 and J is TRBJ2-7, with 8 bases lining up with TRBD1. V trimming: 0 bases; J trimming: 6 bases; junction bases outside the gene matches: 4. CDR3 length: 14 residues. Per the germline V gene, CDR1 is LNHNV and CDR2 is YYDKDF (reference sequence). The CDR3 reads CATSRDDRGREQYF. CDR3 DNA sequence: TGTGCCACCAGCAGAGATGACAGGGGACGCGAGCAGTACTTC.

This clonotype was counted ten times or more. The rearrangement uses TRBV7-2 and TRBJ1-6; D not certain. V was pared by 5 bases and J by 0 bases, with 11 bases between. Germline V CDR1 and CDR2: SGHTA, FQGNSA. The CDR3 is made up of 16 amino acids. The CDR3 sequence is CASSVTHDSYNSPLHF. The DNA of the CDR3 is TGTGCCAGCAGCGTCACCCATGACTCCTATAATTCACCCCTCCACTTT.

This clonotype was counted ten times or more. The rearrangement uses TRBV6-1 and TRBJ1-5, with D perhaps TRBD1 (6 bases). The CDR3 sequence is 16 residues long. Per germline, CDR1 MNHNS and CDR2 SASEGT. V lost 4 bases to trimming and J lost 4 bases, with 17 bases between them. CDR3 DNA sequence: TGTGCCAGCAGTGGGGGCGGGGGCTCGGGAAATCAGCCCCAGCATTTT. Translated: CASSGGGGSGNQPQHF.

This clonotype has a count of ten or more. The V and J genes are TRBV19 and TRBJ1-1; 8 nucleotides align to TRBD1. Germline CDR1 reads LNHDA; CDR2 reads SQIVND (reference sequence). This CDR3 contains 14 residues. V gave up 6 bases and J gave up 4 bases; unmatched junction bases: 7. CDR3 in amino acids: CASSETGASTEAFF. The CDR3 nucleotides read TGTGCCAGTAGCGAGACAGGGGCCTCCACTGAAGCTTTCTTT.

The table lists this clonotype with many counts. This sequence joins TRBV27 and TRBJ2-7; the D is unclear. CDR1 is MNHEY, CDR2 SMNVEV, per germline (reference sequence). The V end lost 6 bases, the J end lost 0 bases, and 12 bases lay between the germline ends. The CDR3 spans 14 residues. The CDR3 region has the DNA TGTGCCAGCAGGAGCAGTGTGTTCTCCTACGAGCAGTACTTC. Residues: CASRSSVFSYEQYF.

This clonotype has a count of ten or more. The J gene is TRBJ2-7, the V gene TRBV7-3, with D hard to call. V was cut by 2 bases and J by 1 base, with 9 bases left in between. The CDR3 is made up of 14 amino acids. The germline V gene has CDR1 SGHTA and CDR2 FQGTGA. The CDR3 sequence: CASSLQAGSYEQYF. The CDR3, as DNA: TGTGCCAGCAGCTTACAGGCCGGGTCCTACGAGCAGTACTTC.

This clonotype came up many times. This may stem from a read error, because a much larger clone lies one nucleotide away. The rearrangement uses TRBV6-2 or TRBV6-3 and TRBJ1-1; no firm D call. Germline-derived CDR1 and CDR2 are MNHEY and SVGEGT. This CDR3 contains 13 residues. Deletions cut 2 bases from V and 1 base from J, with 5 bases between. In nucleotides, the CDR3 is TGTGCCAGCAGTTACAAGGCGAACACTGAAGCTTTCTTT. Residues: CASSYKANTEAFF.

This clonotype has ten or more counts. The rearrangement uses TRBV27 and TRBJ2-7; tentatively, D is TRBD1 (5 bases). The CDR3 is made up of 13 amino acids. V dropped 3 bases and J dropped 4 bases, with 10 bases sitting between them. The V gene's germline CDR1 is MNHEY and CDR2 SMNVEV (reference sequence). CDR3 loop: CASSFGRAYEQYF. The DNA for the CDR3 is TGTGCCAGCAGTTTCGGCAGGGCTTACGAGCAGTACTTC.

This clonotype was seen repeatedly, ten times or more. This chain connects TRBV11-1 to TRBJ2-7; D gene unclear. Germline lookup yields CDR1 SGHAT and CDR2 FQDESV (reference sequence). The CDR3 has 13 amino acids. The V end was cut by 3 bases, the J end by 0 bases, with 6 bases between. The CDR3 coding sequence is TGTGCCAGCAGCTTCCAGTTCTCCTACGAGCAGTACTTC. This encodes CASSFQFSYEQYF.

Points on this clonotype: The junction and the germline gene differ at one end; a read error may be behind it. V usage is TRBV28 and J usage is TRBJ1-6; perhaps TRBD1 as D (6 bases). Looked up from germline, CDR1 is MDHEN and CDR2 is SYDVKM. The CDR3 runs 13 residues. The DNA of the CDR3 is TGTGCCAGCAGGAGAGATGTGGGACAAGACATTTACTTT. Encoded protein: CASRRDVGQDIYF.

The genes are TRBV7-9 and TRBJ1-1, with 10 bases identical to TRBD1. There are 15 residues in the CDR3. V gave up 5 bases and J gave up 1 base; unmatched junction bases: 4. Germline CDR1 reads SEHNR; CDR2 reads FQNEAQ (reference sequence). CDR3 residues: CASSRQGAPNTEAFF. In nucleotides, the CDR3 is TGTGCCAGCAGCCGACAGGGGGCCCCGAACACTGAAGCTTTCTTT. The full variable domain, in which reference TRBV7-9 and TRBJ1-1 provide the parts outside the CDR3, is DTGVSQNPRHKITKRGQNVTFRCDPISEHNRLYWYRQTLGQGPEFLTYFQNEAQLEKSRLLSDRFSAERPKGSFSTLEIQRTEQGDSAMYLCASSRQGAPNTEAFFGQGTRLTVV.

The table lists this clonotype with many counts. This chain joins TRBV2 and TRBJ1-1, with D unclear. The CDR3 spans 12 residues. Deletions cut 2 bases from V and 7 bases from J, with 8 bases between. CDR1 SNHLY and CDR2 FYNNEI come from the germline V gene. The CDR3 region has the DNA TGTGCCAGCAGTGAATCTACATTTGAAGCTTTCTTT. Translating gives CASSESTFEAFF. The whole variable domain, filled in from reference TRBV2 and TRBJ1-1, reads EPEVTQTPSHQVTQMGQEVILRCVPISNHLYFYWYRQILGQKVEFLVSFYNNEISEKSEIFDDQFSVERPDGSNFTLKIRSTKLEDSAMYFCASSESTFEAFFGQGTRLTVV.

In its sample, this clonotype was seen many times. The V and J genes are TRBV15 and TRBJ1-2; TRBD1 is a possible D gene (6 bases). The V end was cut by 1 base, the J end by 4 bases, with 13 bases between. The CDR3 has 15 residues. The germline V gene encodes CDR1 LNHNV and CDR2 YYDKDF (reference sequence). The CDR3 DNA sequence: TGTGCCACCAGCAGAGTATCAGGGGTACTCTATGGCTACACCTTC. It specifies CATSRVSGVLYGYTF.

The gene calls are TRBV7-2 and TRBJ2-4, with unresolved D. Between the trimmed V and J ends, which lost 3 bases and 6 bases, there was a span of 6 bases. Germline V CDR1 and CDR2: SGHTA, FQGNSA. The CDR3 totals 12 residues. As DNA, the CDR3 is TGTGCCAGCAGCTTGACCATAAACATTCAGTACTTC. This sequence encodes CASSLTINIQYF. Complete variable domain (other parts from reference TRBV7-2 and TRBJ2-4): GAGVSQSPSNKVTEKGKDVELRCDPISGHTALYWYRQSLGQGLEFLIYFQGNSAPDKSGLPSDRFSAERTGGSVSTLTIQRTQQEDSAVYLCASSLTINIQYFGAGTRLSVL.

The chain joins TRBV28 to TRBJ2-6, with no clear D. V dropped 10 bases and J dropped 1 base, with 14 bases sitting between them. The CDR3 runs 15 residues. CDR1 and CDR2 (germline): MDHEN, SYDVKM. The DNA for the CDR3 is TGTGCCACCAGCGAGGCCCCGTCTGGGGCCAACGTCCTGACTTTC. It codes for CATSEAPSGANVLTF.

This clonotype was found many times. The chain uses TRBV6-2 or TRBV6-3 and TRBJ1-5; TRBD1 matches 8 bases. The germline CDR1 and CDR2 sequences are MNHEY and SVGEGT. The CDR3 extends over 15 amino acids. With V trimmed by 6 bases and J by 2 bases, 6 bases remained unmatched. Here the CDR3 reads CASSPPGQGNQPQHF. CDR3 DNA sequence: TGTGCCAGCAGCCCCCCGGGACAGGGCAATCAGCCCCAGCATTTT.

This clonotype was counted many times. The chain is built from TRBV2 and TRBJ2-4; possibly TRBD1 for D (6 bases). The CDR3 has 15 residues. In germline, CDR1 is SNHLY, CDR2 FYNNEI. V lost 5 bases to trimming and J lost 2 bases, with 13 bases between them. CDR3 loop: CASSTTGTTKNIQYF. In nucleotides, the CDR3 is TGTGCCAGCAGTACGACAGGCACAACCAAAAACATTCAGTACTTC.

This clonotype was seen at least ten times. CDR3: CSAQSSGGGNTEAFF. DNA of the CDR3: TGCAGTGCTCAGTCTTCAGGGGGCGGGAACACTGAAGCTTTCTTT. The chain links TRBV20-1 to TRBJ1-1; TRBD1 matches 8 bases. Germline V CDR1 and CDR2: DFQATT, SNEGSKA (reference sequence). J lost 1 base, V lost 5 bases, and 9 bases had no gene match. The CDR3 totals 15 residues.

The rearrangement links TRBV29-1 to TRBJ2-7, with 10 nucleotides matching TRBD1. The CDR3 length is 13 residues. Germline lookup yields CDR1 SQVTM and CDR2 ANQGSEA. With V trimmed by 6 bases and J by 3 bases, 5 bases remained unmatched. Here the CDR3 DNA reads TGCAGCGTCTCCGGGACAGGGGTCTACGAGCAGTACTTC. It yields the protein CSVSGTGVYEQYF.

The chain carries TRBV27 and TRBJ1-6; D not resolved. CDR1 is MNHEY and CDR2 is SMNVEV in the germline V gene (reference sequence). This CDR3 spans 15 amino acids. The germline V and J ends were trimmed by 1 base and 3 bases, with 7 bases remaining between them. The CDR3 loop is CASSLYSGYNSPLHF. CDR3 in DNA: TGTGCCAGCAGTTTATATTCAGGCTATAATTCACCCCTCCACTTT.

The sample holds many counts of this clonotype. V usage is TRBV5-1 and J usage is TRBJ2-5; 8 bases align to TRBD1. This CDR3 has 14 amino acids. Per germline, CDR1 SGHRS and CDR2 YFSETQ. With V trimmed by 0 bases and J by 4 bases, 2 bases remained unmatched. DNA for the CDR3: TGCGCCAGCAGCTTGGGACAGGGGAGAGAGACCCAGTACTTC. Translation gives CASSLGQGRETQYF.

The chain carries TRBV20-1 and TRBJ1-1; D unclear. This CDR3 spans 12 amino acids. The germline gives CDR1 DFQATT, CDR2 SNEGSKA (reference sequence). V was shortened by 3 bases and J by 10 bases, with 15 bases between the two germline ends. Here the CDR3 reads CSASMADAGAFF. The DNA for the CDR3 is TGCAGTGCTAGTATGGCAGATGCTGGAGCTTTCTTT.